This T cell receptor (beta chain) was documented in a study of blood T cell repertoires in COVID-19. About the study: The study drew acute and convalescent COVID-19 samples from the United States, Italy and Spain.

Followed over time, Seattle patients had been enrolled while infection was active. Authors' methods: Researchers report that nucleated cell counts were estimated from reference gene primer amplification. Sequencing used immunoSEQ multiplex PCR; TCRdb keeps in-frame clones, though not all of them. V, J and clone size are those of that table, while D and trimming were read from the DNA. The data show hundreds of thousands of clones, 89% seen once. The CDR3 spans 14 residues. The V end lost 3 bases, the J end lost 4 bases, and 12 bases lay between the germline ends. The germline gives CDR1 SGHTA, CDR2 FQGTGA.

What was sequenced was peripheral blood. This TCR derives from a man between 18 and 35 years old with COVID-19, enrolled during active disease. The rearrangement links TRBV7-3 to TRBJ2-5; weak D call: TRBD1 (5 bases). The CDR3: CASSLAGRGETQYF. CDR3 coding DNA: TGTGCCAGCAGCTTGGCAGGAAGGGGAGAGACCCAGTACTTC.